This T cell receptor beta chain was captured in a study of shared clonotypes between healthy human individuals. Study overall: In total, the donors were two women and a few men aged 18 to 49.

Concerning this clone: Its antigen remains unknown.

CD45RO-negative cells were positively selected for CCR7, leaving out terminally differentiated effector memory CD45RA+ cells. Germline V gene lookup returns CDR1 LNHNV and CDR2 YYDKDF (reference sequence). V dropped 0 bases and J dropped 0; count of bases not matched to a gene: 7. The CDR3 contains 18 residues. Findings and limits, study-wide: The sole specimen, blood, was sampled, and tissue repertoires likely differ. The diversity represented, both genetic and in exposure history, was limited by few donors.

Each cell subset's genomic DNA was divided evenly among several immunoSEQ plates. Produced via immunoSEQ multiplex PCR; TCRdb's table is partial and in-frame only. The sample yields hundreds of thousands of clones, about 95% seen once. The sample taken for sequencing was naive CD8+ T cells sorted from blood. The chain employs TRBV15 and TRBJ2-1; 8 bases agree with TRBD2. The origin of this receptor is a woman between 25 and 40 years old in good health. The CDR3, as DNA: TGTGCCACCAGCAGAGATCGACTAGCGCTGAACTCCTACAATGAGCAGTTCTTC. Its translation: CATSRDRLALNSYNEQFF.